The 29 T cell receptor beta chains below all came from one sample that was sequenced in a study of blood T cell repertoires in COVID-19. Here immunoSEQ multiplex PCR was the method, and the copy in TCRdb shows in-frame clones only, minus some. Altogether some 300,000 clones are present, around 90% being singletons, with the ten largest covering roughly 2%. The sequencing sample was made of PBMCs or T cells enriched from blood (not recorded which). The receptors originated from a woman aged 60-75 years in a cohort exposed to, infected with or recovered from COVID-19 (not recorded which).

In DNA, the CDR3 is TGTGCCAGCAGTTACTCGAATCCGGGGGAAGGCGGGGAGCTGTTTTTT. It codes for CASSYSNPGEGGELFF. The V and J genes are TRBV6-6 and TRBJ2-2; a weak D match, TRBD2 (6 bases). Looked up from germline, CDR1 is MNHNY and CDR2 is SVGAGI (reference sequence). Trimming removed 0 bases at V and 7 bases at J, with 15 bases between. The CDR3 runs to 16 residues.

The V and J genes are TRBV28 and TRBJ1-2; TRBD1 agrees at 10 bases. Germline V CDR1 and CDR2: MDHEN, SYDVKM. The CDR3 totals 14 residues. The trim removed 4 bases at V and 4 bases at J, leaving 3 bases unmatched. As DNA, the CDR3 is TGTGCCAGCAGTTATGGACAGGGGGGCTATGGCTACACCTTC. Encoded protein: CASSYGQGGYGYTF.

The chain carries TRBV25-1 and TRBJ1-5, with 10 bases that match TRBD1. In germline, CDR1 is MGHDK, CDR2 SYGVNS. CDR3 length: 16 amino acids. The V gene end was trimmed by 3 bases and the J gene end by 7 bases; junction bases not matched to a gene: 9. CDR3 sequence: CASSDTSGTGDQPQHF. Here the CDR3 DNA reads TGTGCCAGCAGTGATACCTCCGGGACAGGGGACCAGCCCCAGCATTTT.

J is TRBJ2-5 and V is TRBV14; 10 bases agree with TRBD2. This CDR3 has 18 residues. Losses at the gene ends were 2 bases for V and 4 bases for J; bases not matched to a gene: 13. Germline V gene data show CDR1 as SGHDN and CDR2 as FVKESK. The CDR3 spells CASSQYYEREGQGETQYF. As DNA, the CDR3 is TGTGCCAGCAGCCAATACTATGAGCGGGAGGGCCAGGGAGAGACCCAGTACTTC.

The chain joins TRBV5-1 to TRBJ2-3, with D perhaps TRBD1 (6 bases). This CDR3 is built from 16 residues. Trimming removed 0 bases from V and 7 bases from J, with 18 bases in between. Germline CDR1 is SGHRS and CDR2 is YFSETQ. In DNA, the CDR3 is TGCGCCAGCAGCTTGGGACAGGAGAAGTTAAAATATACGCAGTATTTT. As protein: CASSLGQEKLKYTQYF.

On this clone itself: Other DNA sequences of this sample code for an identical CDR3. The gene calls are TRBV7-2 and TRBJ1-1, with D unclear. The germline V gene has CDR1 SGHTA and CDR2 FQGNSA. The CDR3 covers 13 residues. V lost 3 bases and J 0 bases, leaving 5 bases between the germline ends. Written as DNA, the CDR3 is TGTGCCAGCAGCTTTACGGTGAACACTGAAGCTTTCTTT. Its translation is CASSFTVNTEAFF.

The J gene is TRBJ2-1, the V gene TRBV18; possibly TRBD1 for D (6 bases). The ends were cut back, 0 bases at V and 9 bases at J, with 12 bases in the middle. This CDR3 has 14 amino acids. Per germline, CDR1 KGHSH and CDR2 LQKENI. Here the CDR3 DNA reads TGTGCCAGCTCACCACCCACCACAGGGACTGAGCAGTTCTTC. Residues: CASSPPTTGTEQFF.

The chain combines TRBV2 with TRBJ2-7, with 8 bases lining up with TRBD2. Germline CDR1 SNHLY, CDR2 FYNNEI. The CDR3 is 13 amino acids. V trimming: 3 bases; J trimming: 4 bases; junction bases outside the gene matches: 2. The CDR3 region has the DNA TGTGCCAGCAGTGAGGGGACTAGGTACGAGCAGTACTTC. Residues: CASSEGTRYEQYF.

The rearrangement links TRBV9 to TRBJ2-7; tentatively, D is TRBD1 (6 bases). The CDR3 sequence is 13 residues long. Germline-derived CDR1 and CDR2 are SGDLS and YYNGEE. The ends were cut back, 2 bases at V and 5 bases at J, with 11 bases in the middle. CDR3 loop: CASSVTGIHEQYF. The CDR3 region has the DNA TGTGCCAGCAGCGTTACAGGGATCCACGAGCAGTACTTC.

This chain connects TRBV24-1 to TRBJ1-1; TRBD1 is a possible D gene (5 bases). In germline, CDR1 is KGHDR, CDR2 SFDVKD. V dropped 8 bases and J dropped 1 base, with 7 bases sitting between them. CDR3 length: 12 amino acids. The CDR3 loop is CATMDTNTEAFF. The CDR3 nucleotides are TGTGCCACCATGGACACGAACACTGAAGCTTTCTTT.

The rearrangement uses TRBV19 and TRBJ1-2; TRBD1 matches at 7 bases. The J segment lost 2 bases and the V segment lost 7 bases, leaving 16 bases of the junction unmatched. This CDR3 spans 17 amino acids. Per the germline V gene, CDR1 is LNHDA and CDR2 is SQIVND (reference sequence). The CDR3 loop reads CASTIEGGQTQNYGYTF. For the CDR3, the DNA is TGTGCCAGTACCATAGAGGGGGGACAGACTCAAAACTATGGCTACACCTTC.

V and J are TRBV2 and TRBJ2-7; 8 nucleotides align to TRBD1. CDR3 length: 11 residues. CDR1 is SNHLY and CDR2 is FYNNEI in the germline V gene. V dropped 8 bases and J dropped 6; count of bases not matched to a gene: 3. The CDR3, as DNA: TGTGCCAGCTTGCAGGGGGCCGAGCAGTACTTC. Its translation: CASLQGAEQYF.

V is TRBV2 and J is TRBJ2-7, with 7 bases aligning to TRBD1. Losses at the gene ends were 8 bases for V and 3 bases for J; bases not matched to a gene: 10. The CDR3 extends over 14 amino acids. Germline V gene data show CDR1 as SNHLY and CDR2 as FYNNEI. The CDR3 sequence: CASRGAAGGYEQYF. The CDR3 DNA sequence: TGTGCCAGCCGGGGAGCGGCAGGGGGCTACGAGCAGTACTTC.

The V and J genes are TRBV5-1 and TRBJ2-5; TRBD2 matches at 8 bases. CDR3 length equals 13 residues. Per germline, CDR1 SGHRS and CDR2 YFSETQ. V lost 7 bases, J lost 2 bases, and 4 bases stayed unmatched. The CDR3 sequence: CASCPGGQETQYF. The CDR3 DNA follows: TGCGCCAGCTGCCCGGGAGGGCAAGAGACCCAGTACTTC.

This chain connects TRBV7-3 to TRBJ2-1, with 7 bases fitting TRBD1. The CDR3 runs 12 residues. V was clipped by 5 bases and J by 7 bases; unmatched bases: 2. The V gene's germline CDR1 is SGHTA and CDR2 FQGTGA. CDR3 nucleotides: TGTGCCAGCAGCGCCAGGGGGAATGAGCAGTTCTTC. Protein: CASSARGNEQFF.

The rearrangement uses TRBV18 and TRBJ2-1; 8 nucleotides line up with TRBD2. Looked up from germline, CDR1 is KGHSH and CDR2 is LQKENI. CDR3 length: 13 amino acids. Trimming removed 2 bases from V and 10 bases from J; junction bases left unmatched: 4. The CDR3 bases are TGTGCCAGCTCACCAGCGGGGGGCGGGGAGCAGTTCTTC. It specifies CASSPAGGGEQFF.

The V and J genes are TRBV28 and TRBJ2-7, with 7 bases identical to TRBD1. V trimming: 6 bases; J trimming: 0 bases; junction bases outside the gene matches: 5. Germline V lookup: CDR1 MDHEN, CDR2 SYDVKM. CDR3 size: 14 residues. In DNA, the CDR3 is TGTGCCAGCAGACGGACAGGAAGCTCCTACGAGCAGTACTTC. Translation: CASRRTGSSYEQYF.

The chain employs TRBV5-1 and TRBJ1-1; TRBD1 might be the D (6 bases). The germline V gene has CDR1 SGHRS and CDR2 YFSETQ. CDR3 length equals 14 residues. Deletions cut 4 bases from V and 4 bases from J, with 14 bases between. The DNA for the CDR3 is TGCGCCAGCAGCCTCGGACAGTCCCCCACTGAAGCTTTCTTT. Amino acid sequence: CASSLGQSPTEAFF.

CDR3 coding DNA: TGTGCCAGCAGTCAAACGACAGGGCATAATCAGCCCCAGCATTTT. It codes for CASSQTTGHNQPQHF. The chain couples TRBV7-8 to TRBJ1-5; 7 nucleotides match TRBD1. The germline V gene encodes CDR1 SGHVS and CDR2 FQNEAQ. This CDR3 is 15 amino acids long. J gave up 4 bases and V 6 bases, and 9 bases lay outside the gene matches.

V is TRBV10-2 and J is TRBJ2-5; D might be TRBD2 (5 bases). The V end lost 0 bases, the J end lost 1 base, and 12 bases lay between the germline ends. Per the germline V gene, CDR1 is WSHSY and CDR2 is SAAADI. The CDR3 sequence is 16 residues long. Here the CDR3 DNA reads TGCGCCAGCAGTGAGTCCAGAGGGCCTTTCCAAGAGACCCAGTACTTC. It codes for CASSESRGPFQETQYF.

The chain couples TRBV28 to TRBJ2-7, with 8 nucleotides matching TRBD2. The trim removed 2 bases at V and 4 bases at J, leaving 10 bases unmatched. Germline assignment: CDR1 MDHEN and CDR2 SYDVKM. This CDR3 region has 16 residues. The CDR3 reads CASSLGLGAGAYEQYF. The CDR3 DNA reads as TGTGCCAGCAGTTTAGGATTGGGAGCGGGGGCGTACGAGCAGTACTTC.

This chain connects TRBV28 to TRBJ2-7; TRBD1 is a possible D gene (5 bases). The CDR3 covers 14 residues. V gave up 6 bases and J gave up 3 bases, with 15 bases separating them. Germline CDR1 MDHEN, CDR2 SYDVKM. CDR3 sequence (DNA): TGTGCCAGCAGATCCCAGGGAAATAGCTACGAGCAGTACTTC. Translating gives CASRSQGNSYEQYF.

This clone was picked up one time. The V and J genes are TRBV6-5 and TRBJ2-7, with 10 bases lining up with TRBD2. The CDR3 totals 15 residues. V dropped 5 bases and J dropped 3; count of bases not matched to a gene: 7. Germline loops: CDR1 MNHEY, CDR2 SVGAGI. This CDR3 is CASSRLAGAGYEQYF. The DNA for the CDR3 is TGTGCCAGCAGTCGACTAGCGGGCGCTGGCTACGAGCAGTACTTC.

This clone was seen a single time. The chain combines TRBV7-2 with TRBJ1-6, with a weak D call TRBD1 (5 bases). CDR3 length equals 14 residues. V lost 1 base and J lost 9, with 10 bases in between. Germline V gives CDR1 SGHTA, CDR2 FQGNSA. The CDR3 DNA sequence: TGTGCCAGCAGCTTAGACGGGACTACTTCACCCCTCCACTTT. Amino acid sequence: CASSLDGTTSPLHF.

V usage is TRBV14 and J usage is TRBJ1-1, with D hard to call. V shed 0 bases and J shed 2 bases, with 13 bases lying between them. Germline CDR1 and CDR2: SGHDN and FVKESK. The CDR3 sequence is 16 residues long. The chain's CDR3 is CASSQEVGRLNTEAFF. The DNA for the CDR3 is TGTGCCAGCAGCCAAGAGGTCGGCAGGTTAAACACTGAAGCTTTCTTT.

The chain couples TRBV12-5 to TRBJ1-1; weak D call: TRBD1 (5 bases). Germline V gene sequence: CDR1 LGHNT, CDR2 FRNRAP. The V and J ends lost 2 bases and 2 bases respectively, with 9 bases between them. The CDR3 has 14 residues. This CDR3 is CASGLSGFNTEAFF. For the CDR3, the DNA is TGTGCTAGTGGTTTGTCAGGGTTTAACACTGAAGCTTTCTTT.

V gene TRBV28 combines with J gene TRBJ1-5; D possibly corresponds to TRBD1 (5 bases). The CDR3 covers 16 residues. The V end was cut by 3 bases, the J end by 0 bases, with 12 bases between. From germline, CDR1 is MDHEN and CDR2 SYDVKM. CDR3 in amino acids: CASSFATEGSNQPQHF. CDR3 coding DNA: TGTGCCAGCAGTTTCGCGACAGAAGGTAGCAATCAGCCCCAGCATTTT.

The V and J genes are TRBV7-2 and TRBJ2-2; TRBD1 aligns across 12 bases. Germline V gene lookup returns CDR1 SGHTA and CDR2 FQGNSA. Trimming cost V 1 base and J 5 bases; bases outside gene matches: 2. This CDR3 region has 16 residues. The CDR3 sequence is CASSLGDRGLTGELFF. DNA for the CDR3: TGTGCCAGCAGCTTAGGGGACAGGGGGCTTACCGGGGAGCTGTTTTTT.

The chain uses TRBV6-5 and TRBJ1-6, with 9 bases fitting TRBD1. Trimming took 2 bases from V and 10 from J; bases not matched to a gene: 6. Germline lookup yields CDR1 MNHEY and CDR2 SVGAGI. This CDR3 is built from 15 residues. CDR3 bases: TGTGCCAGCAGTTACGCTAGGACAGGGGTATCACCCCTCCACTTT. It specifies CASSYARTGVSPLHF.